Sequencing of this TCR beta chain was carried out in a study of T cell responses to AZD1222 COVID-19 vaccine. Generated by immunoSEQ multiplex PCR, the TCRdb table keeps only in-frame clones and is missing some. The data contain 80,000 to 130,000 clones, more than 75% of them singletons. Here the sequenced sample was peripheral blood, taken on day 0 of AZD1222 vaccination. This TCR derives from an adult in good health.

CDR3 sequence reads: CASSMTAHSGANVLTF. CDR3 DNA: TGCGCCAGCAGCATGACAGCCCACTCTGGGGCCAACGTCCTGACTTTC. The chain employs TRBV5-1 and TRBJ2-6, with a possible D match to TRBD1 (5 bases). The CDR3 is 16 residues long. The germline V and J ends were trimmed by 4 bases and 0 bases, with 11 bases remaining between them. Germline values: CDR1 SGHRS, CDR2 YFSETQ.